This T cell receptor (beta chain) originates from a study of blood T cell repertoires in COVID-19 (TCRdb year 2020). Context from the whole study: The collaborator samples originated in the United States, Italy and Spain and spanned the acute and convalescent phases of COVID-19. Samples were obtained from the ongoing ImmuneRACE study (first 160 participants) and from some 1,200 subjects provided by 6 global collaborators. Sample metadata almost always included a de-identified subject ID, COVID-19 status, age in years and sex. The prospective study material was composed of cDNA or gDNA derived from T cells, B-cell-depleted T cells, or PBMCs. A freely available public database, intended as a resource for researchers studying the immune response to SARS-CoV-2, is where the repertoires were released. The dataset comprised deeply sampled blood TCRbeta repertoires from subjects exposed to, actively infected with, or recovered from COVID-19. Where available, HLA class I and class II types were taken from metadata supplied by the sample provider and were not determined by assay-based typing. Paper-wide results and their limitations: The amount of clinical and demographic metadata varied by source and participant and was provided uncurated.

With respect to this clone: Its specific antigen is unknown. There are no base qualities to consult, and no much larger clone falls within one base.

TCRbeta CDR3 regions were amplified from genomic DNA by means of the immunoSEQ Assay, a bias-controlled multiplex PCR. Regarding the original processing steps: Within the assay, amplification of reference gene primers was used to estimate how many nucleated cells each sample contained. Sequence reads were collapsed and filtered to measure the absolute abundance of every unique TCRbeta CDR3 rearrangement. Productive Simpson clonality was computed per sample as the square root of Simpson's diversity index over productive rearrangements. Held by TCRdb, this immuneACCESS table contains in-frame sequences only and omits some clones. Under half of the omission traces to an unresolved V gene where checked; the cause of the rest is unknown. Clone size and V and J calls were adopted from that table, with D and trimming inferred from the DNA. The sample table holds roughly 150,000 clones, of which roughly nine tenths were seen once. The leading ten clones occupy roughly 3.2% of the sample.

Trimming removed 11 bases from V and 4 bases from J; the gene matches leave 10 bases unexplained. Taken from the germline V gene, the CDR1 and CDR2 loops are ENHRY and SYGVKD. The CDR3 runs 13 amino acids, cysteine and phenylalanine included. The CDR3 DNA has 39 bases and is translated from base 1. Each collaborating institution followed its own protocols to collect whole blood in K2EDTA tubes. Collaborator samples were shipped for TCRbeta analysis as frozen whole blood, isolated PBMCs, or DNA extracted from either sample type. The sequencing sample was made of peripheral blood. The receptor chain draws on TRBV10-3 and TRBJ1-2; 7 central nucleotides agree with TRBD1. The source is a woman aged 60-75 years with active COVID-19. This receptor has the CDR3 CAVSRDSSYGYTF. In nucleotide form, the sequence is TGTGCCGTGTCCCGGGACAGTTCCTATGGCTACACCTTC.